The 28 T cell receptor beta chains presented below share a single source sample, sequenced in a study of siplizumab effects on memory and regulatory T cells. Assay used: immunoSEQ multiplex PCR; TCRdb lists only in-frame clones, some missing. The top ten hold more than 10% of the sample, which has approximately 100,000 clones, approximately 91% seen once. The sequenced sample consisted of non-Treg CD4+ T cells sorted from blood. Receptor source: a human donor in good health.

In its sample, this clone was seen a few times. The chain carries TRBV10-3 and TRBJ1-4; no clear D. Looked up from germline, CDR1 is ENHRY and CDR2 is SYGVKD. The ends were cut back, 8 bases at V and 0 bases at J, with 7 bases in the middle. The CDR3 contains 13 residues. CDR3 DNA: TGTGCCATCTCGACTCCAACTAATGAAAAACTGTTTTTT. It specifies CAISTPTNEKLFF.

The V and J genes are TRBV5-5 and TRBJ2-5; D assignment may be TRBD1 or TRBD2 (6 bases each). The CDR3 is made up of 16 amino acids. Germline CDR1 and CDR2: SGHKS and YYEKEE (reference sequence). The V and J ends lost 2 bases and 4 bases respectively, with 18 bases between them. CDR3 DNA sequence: TGTGCCAGCAGCTTCGGGGGCGGGAACCCCCGAGAGACCCAGTACTTC. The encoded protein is CASSFGGGNPRETQYF.

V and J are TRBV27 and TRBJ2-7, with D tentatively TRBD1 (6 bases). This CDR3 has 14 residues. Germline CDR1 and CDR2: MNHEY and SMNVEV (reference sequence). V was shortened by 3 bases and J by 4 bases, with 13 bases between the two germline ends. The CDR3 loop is CASSFQRQDYEQYF. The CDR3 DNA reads TGTGCCAGCAGTTTTCAGAGACAGGATTACGAGCAGTACTTC.

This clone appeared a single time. The CDR3 DNA reads as TGCAGTGCACAACAGGCGTCAGCGTCTTTCTTT. Translated: CSAQQASASFF. J is TRBJ1-1 and V is TRBV20-1, with D possibly being TRBD1 (5 bases). Trimming took 6 bases from V and 12 from J, leaving 17 bases between them. Looked up from germline, CDR1 is DFQATT and CDR2 is SNEGSKA (reference sequence). This CDR3 contains 11 residues.

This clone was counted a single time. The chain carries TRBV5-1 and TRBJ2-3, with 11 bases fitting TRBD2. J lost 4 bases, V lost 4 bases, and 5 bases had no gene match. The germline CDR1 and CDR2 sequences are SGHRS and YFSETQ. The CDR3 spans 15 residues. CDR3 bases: TGCGCCAGCAGCCCCCAGACTAGCGGGGCAGATACGCAGTATTTT. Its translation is CASSPQTSGADTQYF.

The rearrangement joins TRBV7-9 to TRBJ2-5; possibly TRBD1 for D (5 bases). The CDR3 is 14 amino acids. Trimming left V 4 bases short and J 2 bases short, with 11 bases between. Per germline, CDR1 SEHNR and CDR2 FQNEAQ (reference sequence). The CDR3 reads CASSWRQTQETQYF. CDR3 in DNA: TGTGCCAGCAGCTGGCGACAGACTCAAGAGACCCAGTACTTC.

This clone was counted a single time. CDR3 DNA: TGCAGCGTTTCTCGCAGGGGGCCCACTGAAGCTTTCTTT. It translates to CSVSRRGPTEAFF. V and J are TRBV29-1 and TRBJ1-1, with TRBD1 matching 8 bases. Germline V lookup: CDR1 SQVTM, CDR2 ANQGSEA. The CDR3 consists of 13 residues. V shed 5 bases and J 4 bases; nucleotides not matched to a gene: 6. Combining the CDR3 with reference TRBV29-1 and TRBJ1-1 gives the whole variable domain SAVISQKPSRDICQRGTSLTIQCQVDSQVTMMFWYRQQPGQSLTLIATANQGSEATYESGFVIDKFPISRPNLTFSTLTVSNMSPEDSSIYLCSVSRRGPTEAFFGQGTRLTVV.

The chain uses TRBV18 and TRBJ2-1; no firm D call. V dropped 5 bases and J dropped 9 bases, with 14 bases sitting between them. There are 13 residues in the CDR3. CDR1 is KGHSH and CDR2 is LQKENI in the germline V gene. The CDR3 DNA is TGTGCCAGCTCAATCACCAGCGATGGTGAGCAGTTCTTC. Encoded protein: CASSITSDGEQFF.

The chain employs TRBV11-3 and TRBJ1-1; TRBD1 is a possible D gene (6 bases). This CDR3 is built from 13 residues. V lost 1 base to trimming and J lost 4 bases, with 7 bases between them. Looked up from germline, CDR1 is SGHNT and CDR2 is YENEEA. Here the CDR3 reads CASSLGGLTEAFF. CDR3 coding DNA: TGTGCCAGCAGCTTAGGGGGGCTCACTGAAGCTTTCTTT.

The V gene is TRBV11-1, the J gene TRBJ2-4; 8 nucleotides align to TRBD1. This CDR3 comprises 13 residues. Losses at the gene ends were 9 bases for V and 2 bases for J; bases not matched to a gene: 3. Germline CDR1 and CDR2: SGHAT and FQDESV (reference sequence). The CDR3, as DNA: TGTGCCAGTGGGACAGGACCCAAAAACATTCAGTACTTC. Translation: CASGTGPKNIQYF.

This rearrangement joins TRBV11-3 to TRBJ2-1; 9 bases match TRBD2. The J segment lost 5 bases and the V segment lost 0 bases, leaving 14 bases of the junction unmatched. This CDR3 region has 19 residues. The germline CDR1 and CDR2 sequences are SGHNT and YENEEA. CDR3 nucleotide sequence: TGTGCCAGCAGCTTAGATCGATTAGGCGGGAGGGCCCTCCACAATGAGCAGTTCTTC. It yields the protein CASSLDRLGGRALHNEQFF.

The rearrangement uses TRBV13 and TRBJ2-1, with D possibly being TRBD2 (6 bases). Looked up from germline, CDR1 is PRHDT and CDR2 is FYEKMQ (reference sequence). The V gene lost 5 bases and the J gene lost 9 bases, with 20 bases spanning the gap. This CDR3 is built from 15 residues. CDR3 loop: CASSLGRRGSGEQFF. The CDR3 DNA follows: TGTGCCAGCAGCCTGGGACGCCGGGGGTCGGGTGAGCAGTTCTTC.

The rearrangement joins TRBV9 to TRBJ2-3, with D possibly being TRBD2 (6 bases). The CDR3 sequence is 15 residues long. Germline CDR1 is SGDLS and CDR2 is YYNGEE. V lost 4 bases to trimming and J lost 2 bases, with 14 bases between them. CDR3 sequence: CASSHSGGPTDTQYF. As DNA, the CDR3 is TGTGCCAGCAGCCATAGCGGAGGCCCCACAGATACGCAGTATTTT.

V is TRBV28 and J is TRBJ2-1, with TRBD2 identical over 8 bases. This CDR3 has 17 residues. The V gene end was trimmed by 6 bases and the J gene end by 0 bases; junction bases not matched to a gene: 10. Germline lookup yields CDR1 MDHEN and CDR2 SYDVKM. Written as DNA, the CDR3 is TGTGCCAGCAGACGAACTAGCGGTCACAACTCCTACAATGAGCAGTTCTTC. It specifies CASRRTSGHNSYNEQFF.

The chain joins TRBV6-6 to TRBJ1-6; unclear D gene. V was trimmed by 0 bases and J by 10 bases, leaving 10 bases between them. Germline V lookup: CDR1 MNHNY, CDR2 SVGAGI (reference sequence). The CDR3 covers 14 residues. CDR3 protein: CASSYSNGESPLHF. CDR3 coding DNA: TGTGCCAGCAGTTACTCCAACGGAGAGTCACCCCTCCACTTT.

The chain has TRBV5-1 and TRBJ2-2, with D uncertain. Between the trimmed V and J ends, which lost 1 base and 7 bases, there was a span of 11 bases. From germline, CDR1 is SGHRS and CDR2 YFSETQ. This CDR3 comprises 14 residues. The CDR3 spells CASSLLADGGELFF. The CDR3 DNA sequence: TGCGCCAGCAGCTTGCTCGCCGACGGCGGGGAGCTGTTTTTT.

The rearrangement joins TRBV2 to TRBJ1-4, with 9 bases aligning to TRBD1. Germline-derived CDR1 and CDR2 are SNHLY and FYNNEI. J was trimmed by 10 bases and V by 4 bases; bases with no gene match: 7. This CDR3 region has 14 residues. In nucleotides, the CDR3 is TGTGCCAGCAGTGGTTGGGACAGGGAGGGAAAACTGTTTTTT. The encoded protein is CASSGWDREGKLFF.

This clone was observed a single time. CDR3 loop: CAWSVGWDFGSYEQYF. The CDR3 DNA sequence: TGTGCCTGGAGTGTCGGCTGGGATTTCGGGTCCTACGAGCAGTACTTC. This rearrangement joins TRBV30 to TRBJ2-7, with D hard to call. CDR1 is GTSNPN and CDR2 is SVGIG in the germline V gene (reference sequence). The CDR3 totals 16 residues. Trimming took 0 bases from V and 1 from J, leaving 16 bases between them.

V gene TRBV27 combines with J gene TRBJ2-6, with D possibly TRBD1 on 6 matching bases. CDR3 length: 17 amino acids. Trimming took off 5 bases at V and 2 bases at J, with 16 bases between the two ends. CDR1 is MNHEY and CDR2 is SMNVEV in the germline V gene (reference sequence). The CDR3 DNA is TGTGCCAGCAGTCCACGGGACAAGGGGGCTGGGGCCAACGTCCTGACTTTC. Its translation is CASSPRDKGAGANVLTF. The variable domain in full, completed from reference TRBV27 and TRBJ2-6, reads EAQVTQNPRYLITVTGKKLTVTCSQNMNHEYMSWYRQDPGLGLRQIYYSMNVEVTDKGDVPEGYKVSRKEKRNFPLILESPSPNQTSLYFCASSPRDKGAGANVLTFGAGSRLTVL.

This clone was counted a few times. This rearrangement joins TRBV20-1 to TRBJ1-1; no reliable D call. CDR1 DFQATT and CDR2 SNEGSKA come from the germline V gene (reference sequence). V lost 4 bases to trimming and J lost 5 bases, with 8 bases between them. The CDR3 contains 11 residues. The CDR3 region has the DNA TGCAGTGCTATGCTCAGAACTGAAGCTTTCTTT. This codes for CSAMLRTEAFF.

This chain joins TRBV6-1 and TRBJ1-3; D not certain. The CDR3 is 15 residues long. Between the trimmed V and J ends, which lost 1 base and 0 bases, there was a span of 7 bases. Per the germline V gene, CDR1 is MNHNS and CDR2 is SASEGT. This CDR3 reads CASSEVGSSGNTIYF. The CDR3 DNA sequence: TGTGCCAGCAGTGAAGTTGGCAGCTCTGGAAACACCATATATTTT.

CDR3 sequence (DNA): TGTGCTAGTGGTTCGCCCGGGACTGAAGAGACCCAGTACTTC. Its translation: CASGSPGTEETQYF. The chain carries TRBV12-5 and TRBJ2-5; D may be TRBD2 (6 bases). V was cut by 4 bases and J by 3 bases, with 12 bases left in between. Germline CDR1 reads LGHNT; CDR2 reads FRNRAP. The CDR3 totals 14 residues.

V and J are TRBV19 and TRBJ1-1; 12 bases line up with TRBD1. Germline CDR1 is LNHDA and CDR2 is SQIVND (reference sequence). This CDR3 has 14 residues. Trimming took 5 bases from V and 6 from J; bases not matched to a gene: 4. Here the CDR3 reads CASSARDRGPEAFF. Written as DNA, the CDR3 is TGTGCCAGTAGTGCCCGGGACAGGGGGCCTGAAGCTTTCTTT.

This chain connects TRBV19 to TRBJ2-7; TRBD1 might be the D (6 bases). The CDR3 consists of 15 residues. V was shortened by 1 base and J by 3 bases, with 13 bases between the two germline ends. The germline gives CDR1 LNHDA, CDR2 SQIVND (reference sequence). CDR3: CASSIADRGNYEQYF. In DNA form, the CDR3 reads TGTGCCAGTAGTATAGCCGATAGGGGGAACTACGAGCAGTACTTC.

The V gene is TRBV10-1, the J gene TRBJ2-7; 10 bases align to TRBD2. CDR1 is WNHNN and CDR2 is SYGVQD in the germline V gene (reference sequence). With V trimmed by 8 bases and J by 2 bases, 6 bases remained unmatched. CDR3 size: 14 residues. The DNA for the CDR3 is TGCGCCAGCTCTCAGACTAGCGGGCCCTACGAGCAGTACTTC. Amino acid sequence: CASSQTSGPYEQYF.

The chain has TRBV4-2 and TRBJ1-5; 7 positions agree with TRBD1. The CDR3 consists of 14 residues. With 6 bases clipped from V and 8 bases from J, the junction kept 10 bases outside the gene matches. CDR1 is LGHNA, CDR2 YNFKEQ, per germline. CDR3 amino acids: CASSHPGGGEPQHF. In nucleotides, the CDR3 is TGTGCCAGCAGTCACCCAGGGGGTGGGGAGCCCCAGCATTTT.

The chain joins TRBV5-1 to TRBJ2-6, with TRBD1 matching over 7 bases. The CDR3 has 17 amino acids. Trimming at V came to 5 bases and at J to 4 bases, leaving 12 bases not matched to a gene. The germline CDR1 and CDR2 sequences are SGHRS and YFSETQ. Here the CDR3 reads CASRFEDRDGGANVLTF. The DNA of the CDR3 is TGCGCCAGCAGATTCGAAGACAGGGACGGCGGGGCCAACGTCCTGACTTTC.

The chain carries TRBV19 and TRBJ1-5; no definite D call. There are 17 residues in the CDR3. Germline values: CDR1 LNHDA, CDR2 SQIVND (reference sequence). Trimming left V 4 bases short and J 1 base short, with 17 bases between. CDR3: CASSTYSELRSNQPQHF. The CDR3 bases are TGTGCCAGTAGTACCTACTCTGAACTGAGGAGCAATCAGCCCCAGCATTTT.